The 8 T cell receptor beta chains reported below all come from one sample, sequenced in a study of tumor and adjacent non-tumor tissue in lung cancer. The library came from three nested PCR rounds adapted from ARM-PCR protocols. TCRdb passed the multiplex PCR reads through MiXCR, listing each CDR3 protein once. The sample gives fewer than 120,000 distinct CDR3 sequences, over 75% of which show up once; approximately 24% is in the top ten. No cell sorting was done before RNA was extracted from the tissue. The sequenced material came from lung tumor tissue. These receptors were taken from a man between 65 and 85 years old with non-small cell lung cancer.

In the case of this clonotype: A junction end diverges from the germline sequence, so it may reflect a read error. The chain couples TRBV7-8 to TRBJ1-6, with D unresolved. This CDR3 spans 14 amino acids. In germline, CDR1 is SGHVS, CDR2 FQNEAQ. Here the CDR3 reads CANSLVRHNLPLHF. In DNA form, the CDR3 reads TGTGCCAACAGCTTAGTGCGACACAATTTACCCCTCCACTTT.

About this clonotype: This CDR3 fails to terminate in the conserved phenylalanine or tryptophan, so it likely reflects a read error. CDR3 coding DNA: TGTGCCATCAGTGGGGTCGACAGGGACACAGGGGAGCTGTTTATT. Amino acids: CAISGVDRDTGELFI. The rearrangement links TRBV10-3 to TRBJ2-2; the match to TRBD1 covers 7 bases. There are 15 residues in the CDR3. Germline values: CDR1 ENHRY, CDR2 SYGVKD.

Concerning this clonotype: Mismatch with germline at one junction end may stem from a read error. The DNA for the CDR3 is TGCAGTGCTAGAGATGATCGGGGGGCGGGAAATGAGCCGTTCTTC. Translation gives CSARDDRGAGNEPFF. The gene calls are TRBV20-1 and TRBJ2-1; TRBD2 is a possible D gene (7 bases). The CDR3 extends over 15 amino acids. The germline gives CDR1 DFQATT, CDR2 SNEGSKA (reference sequence).

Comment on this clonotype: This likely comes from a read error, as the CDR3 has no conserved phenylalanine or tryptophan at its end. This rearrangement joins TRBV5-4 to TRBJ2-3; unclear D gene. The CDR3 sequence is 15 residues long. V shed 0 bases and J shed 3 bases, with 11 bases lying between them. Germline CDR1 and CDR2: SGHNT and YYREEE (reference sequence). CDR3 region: CASSLGVPSTDTQYL. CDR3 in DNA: TGTGCCAGCAGCTTGGGAGTCCCCAGTACAGATACGCAGTATTTG.

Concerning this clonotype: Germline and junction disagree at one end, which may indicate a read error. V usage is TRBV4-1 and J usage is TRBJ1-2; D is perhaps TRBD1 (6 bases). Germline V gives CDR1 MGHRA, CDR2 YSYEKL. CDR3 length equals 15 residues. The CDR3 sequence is CVSSQEGGGFCGYTF. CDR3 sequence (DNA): TGCGTCAGCAGCCAAGAAGGCGGGGGCTTCTGTGGCTACACCTTC.

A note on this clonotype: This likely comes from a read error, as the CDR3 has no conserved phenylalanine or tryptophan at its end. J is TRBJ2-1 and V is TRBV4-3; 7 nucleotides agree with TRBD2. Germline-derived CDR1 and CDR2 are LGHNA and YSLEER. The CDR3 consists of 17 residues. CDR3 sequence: CANSHDPAGTEYNEQFL. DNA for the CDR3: TGCGCCAACAGCCACGACCCAGCGGGAACTGAATACAATGAGCAGTTCTTA.

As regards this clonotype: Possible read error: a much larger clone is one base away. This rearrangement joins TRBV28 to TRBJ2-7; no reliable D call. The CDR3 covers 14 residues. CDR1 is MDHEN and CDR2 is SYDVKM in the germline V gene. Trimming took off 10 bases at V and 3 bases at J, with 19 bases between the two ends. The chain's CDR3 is CANREADGFYEQYF. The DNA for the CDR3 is TGTGCCAACAGAGAGGCGGACGGGTTCTACGAGCAGTACTTC.

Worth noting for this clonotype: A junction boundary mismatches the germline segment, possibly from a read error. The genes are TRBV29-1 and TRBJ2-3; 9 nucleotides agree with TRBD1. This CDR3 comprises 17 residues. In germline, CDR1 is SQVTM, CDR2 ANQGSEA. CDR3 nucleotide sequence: TGCAGCTTACTCCCATATGTGACAGGGGGGGACACATATACGCACTGTTTT. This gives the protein CSLLPYVTGGDTYTHCF.